The TCR beta chain under discussion was sequenced for a study of T cells expressing NK-cell markers. Whole-study context: Sorted CD3+CD56-NKG2C+, CD3+CD56+NKG2C- and CD3+CD56+NKG2C+ T cells were the source of the TCR beta repertoires. Within the sequenced cohort of eight donors, seven exhibited HCMV seropositivity and one was seronegative. Overall study results and limits: For about six donors, the dominant NKG2C+ clonotypes made up 1.0-7.0% of their CD8+ T cells.

Germline V gene sequence: CDR1 MGHRA, CDR2 YSYEKL. This CDR3 contains 18 residues. About this clonotype itself: What it binds is unknown.

With the 5' RACE reads reprocessed, TCRdb shows one record per CDR3 protein and no DNA. This table lists roughly 350,000 distinct CDR3 sequences. The TCR originated in a man aged 18-70 years in good health. The rearrangement uses TRBV4-1 and TRBJ2-5; TCRdb's assignment of TRBD1 cannot be checked, as there is no DNA. What was sequenced was blood T cells: a sorted CD56 or NKG2C T cell subset, CD4+ or CD8+ T cells, or bulk PBMC T cells (not recorded which). The CDR3 sequence: CASSRGAGAREGRETQYF.